The 2 T cell receptor beta chains below were found in one sample sequenced in a study of T cell clones after liver transplantation. Some clones are missing from TCRdb's copy, which holds only in-frame ones; the method was immunoSEQ multiplex PCR. Of some 15,000 clones in the sample, roughly 91% were seen once. The sequencing here drew on CD8+ T cells from blood, taken before liver transplant. All receptors derive from a human donor who received a liver transplant.

This clone was detected once. The V and J genes are TRBV6-1 and TRBJ2-2; D is unclear. Trimming took off 7 bases at V and 0 bases at J, with 0 bases between the two ends. This CDR3 comprises 11 residues. The germline CDR1 and CDR2 sequences are MNHNS and SASEGT. The CDR3 coding sequence is TGTGCCAGCACGAACACCGGGGAGCTGTTTTTT. Translation gives CASTNTGELFF.

This clone was counted between two and nine times. The V gene is TRBV10-2, the J gene TRBJ2-7; the D is unclear. This CDR3 is built from 11 residues. Trimming stripped 6 bases from V and 3 bases from J, with 6 bases between. The germline V gene encodes CDR1 WSHSY and CDR2 SAAADI. CDR3 protein: CASSSNYEQYF. In DNA form, the CDR3 reads TGCGCCAGCAGCTCTAACTACGAGCAGTACTTC.